This TCR beta chain originates from a study of cytomegalovirus exposure and HLA in healthy donors. Researchers ran the PCR with 60 Vbeta and 13 Jbeta primers. Profiling relied on immunoSEQ multiplex PCR, and the TCRdb table lists in-frame clones only, not all of them. The repertoire holds about 200,000 clones, with about 70% as singletons. The CDR3 totals 13 residues. Germline CDR1 reads MDHEN; CDR2 reads SYDVKM. V lost 9 bases and J 8 bases, leaving 18 bases between the germline ends. Donors had nominal health at sampling but likely had unrecorded immune exposures. Concerning this clone: Its specificity is unknown.

Study-wide findings and caveats: In a later analysis, specific HLA alleles were associated with around 17,000 TCR beta sequences at a 0.05 false discovery rate. Within the data, a cluster of highly shared sequence variants was likely a sequencing artifact. Researchers catalogued around 150 TCR beta chains as cytomegalovirus-associated.

Sequencing was done on a sample of PBMCs. V and J are TRBV28 and TRBJ2-3, with D uncertain. This clonotype originated in a man aged 35 to 55 in good health and CMV-seropositive. CDR3 residues: CASTISVPGTQYF. In DNA form, the CDR3 reads TGTGCCAGTACCATTTCCGTCCCAGGTACGCAGTATTTT.